This T cell receptor (beta chain) was identified during a study of sequential checkpoint blockade in melanoma (dated by TCRdb to between 2018 and 2020). Study-wide context: Patients were assigned by 1:1 randomization to either first-line nivolumab followed by ipilimumab (arm A) or ipilimumab followed by nivolumab (arm B). Both trial sequences were followed by maintenance nivolumab.

Its CDR3 holds 17 amino acids, cysteine through phenylalanine. The entry retains the CDR3 DNA only, 51 bases that are in frame from base 1. CDR1 is given as SGHAT and CDR2 as FQNNGV, both from the germline V gene. V gives up 5 bases and J gives up 4 bases, and the segment between their germline ends measures 23 bases. General conclusions and limits of the study: The response-prediction model combining TCR metrics and mutation burden needs validation in larger, independent patient cohorts.

Reading the label with the study, this specimen's treatment or condition is: randomized to nivolumab then ipilimumab (arm A) or the reverse (arm B). None of the trial patients had been given prior DNA-damaging chemotherapy. Thawed PBMCs were sorted on a FACS Aria II flow cytometer to isolate live CD3+CD8+ cells negative for CD19 and CD56. CheckMate 064, a randomized, open-label phase II trial of sequential checkpoint blockade, was the source of the samples, all of which came from patients with melanoma. Peripheral blood mononuclear cells were obtained through leukapheresis, purified using Ficoll-Paque, and frozen in human serum containing approximately 10% DMSO. Immediately after sorting, the purity of sorted blood CD3+CD8+ cells was verified to be >95%, after which DNA was extracted. The immunoSEQ Assay was used to immunosequence TCRbeta CDR3 regions from genomic DNA. Before high-throughput sequencing, the genomic DNA was amplified using bias-controlled multiplex PCR. Concerning the study's data processing: To quantify the absolute abundance of each unique TCRbeta CDR3 region, the sequences were collapsed and filtered. Clonality, defined as 1 minus Pielou's evenness, was calculated using productive rearrangements only. A previously published method was used to identify clones with significantly greater frequencies in on-treatment samples than in baseline samples. TCRdb limited this immuneACCESS table to in-frame rearrangements with V and J called. A share of clones is missing; checked studies link under half to unresolved V genes, and the rest is unexplained. The V and J calls and the clone size are those of that table, but D and trimming were determined from the DNA. This sample is represented by roughly 28,000 clones; more than 60% of them were singletons. The ten largest clones capture roughly a fifth of the sample.

A word on this clone: Its antigen is not yet known. No quality values exist for individual bases; no much larger clone is one base distant.

The material sequenced was CD8+ T cells sorted from blood (inferred from file names), taken from a patient given nivolumab and ipilimumab in sequence. The sequence was collected from a human donor with melanoma. The V gene is TRBV11-2 and the J gene is TRBJ1-1; the D segment could be TRBD1, given 6 matching bases. The sequenced DNA is TGTGCCAGCAGCCCCCACGGGGAGGGGGTAGCCCGCACTGAAGCTTTCTTT. Its coded protein is CASSPHGEGVARTEAFF.